Listed here are 10 T cell receptor beta chains from one sample, sequenced in a study of beta chain features in type 1 diabetes. General study findings and limits: In every one of the four CD4+ subsets, TCRB CDR3s were moderately but significantly shorter in Type 1 diabetes patients.

For these receptors, no antigen is known. Every bit of the isolated RNA underwent reverse transcription, so sequencing read expressed TCRB transcripts. Clones were read by immunoSEQ multiplex PCR, and TCRdb kept only the in-frame ones, dropping some. This table has around 650,000 clones, 9.5% to 15% appearing once. Input material: naive CD4+ T cells from blood. The receptors here all came from a young man with type 1 diabetes.

This clone was picked up a small number of times. The chain links TRBV7-2 to TRBJ2-7; D is possibly TRBD1 (6 bases). V was trimmed by 5 bases and J by 4 bases, leaving 12 bases between them. Germline V gene data show CDR1 as SGHTA and CDR2 as FQGNSA. The CDR3 totals 13 residues. The CDR3 nucleotides are TGTGCCAGCAGCCCTCCTGGACAGTACGAGCAGTACTTC. This translates into CASSPPGQYEQYF.

This clone was seen more than once but under ten times. The chain recombines TRBV30 with TRBJ2-3; D gene ambiguous. With 3 bases removed from V and 3 bases from J, the gap between germline ends came to 13 bases. CDR3 length equals 14 residues. Germline lookup yields CDR1 GTSNPN and CDR2 SVGIG (reference sequence). The CDR3 reads CAWRTGPGTDTQYF. The DNA of the CDR3 is TGTGCCTGGAGGACCGGGCCTGGAACAGATACGCAGTATTTT. The variable domain in full, completed from reference TRBV30 and TRBJ2-3, reads SQTIHQWPATLVQPVGSPLSLECTVEGTSNPNLYWYRQAAGRGLQLLFYSVGIGQISSEVPQNLSASRPQDRQFILSSKKLLLSDSGFYLCAWRTGPGTDTQYFGPGTRLTVL.

The rearrangement links TRBV4-3 to TRBJ2-5; D is ambiguous. The germline V gene encodes CDR1 LGHNA and CDR2 YSLEER. Trimming took off 0 bases at V and 5 bases at J, with 19 bases between the two ends. The CDR3 consists of 17 residues. Written as DNA, the CDR3 is TGCGCCAGCAGCCAAGACCCCCACGCGGCCTCGAGGGAGACCCAGTACTTC. Translating it yields CASSQDPHAASRETQYF.

This CDR3 is CAWSVQMYEQYF. The CDR3 DNA is TGTGCCTGGAGTGTACAGATGTACGAGCAGTACTTC. The V gene is TRBV30, the J gene TRBJ2-7; no reliable D call. Between the trimmed V and J ends, which lost 0 bases and 4 bases, there was a span of 7 bases. The germline V gene has CDR1 GTSNPN and CDR2 SVGIG (reference sequence). The CDR3 covers 12 residues.

The chain uses TRBV5-1 and TRBJ2-2; 9 bases match TRBD2. Germline CDR1 SGHRS, CDR2 YFSETQ. After removal of 4 bases from V and 6 bases from J, the junction contained 13 bases not matched to a gene. CDR3 size: 17 residues. CDR3 coding DNA: TGCGCCAGCAGCCCCTCCCCGGGACTAGCTATCTCCGGGGAGCTGTTTTTT. This encodes CASSPSPGLAISGELFF.

This clone was observed a few times. The chain recombines TRBV14 with TRBJ2-4; D could derive from TRBD1 or TRBD2 (5 bases each). V was shortened by 1 base and J by 6 bases, with 22 bases between the two germline ends. CDR3 length: 18 residues. Germline V lookup: CDR1 SGHDN, CDR2 FVKESK. The CDR3 is CASSQGGLTQGGRNIQYF. The DNA for the CDR3 is TGTGCCAGCAGCCAAGGCGGGCTAACGCAGGGTGGGAGAAACATTCAGTACTTC.

This sequence joins TRBV5-4 and TRBJ1-5; D is possibly TRBD1 (6 bases). Germline-derived CDR1 and CDR2 are SGHNT and YYREEE (reference sequence). V dropped 1 base and J dropped 3 bases, with 8 bases sitting between them. The CDR3 is 14 residues long. CDR3: CASSLPGDNQPQHF. In nucleotides, the CDR3 is TGTGCCAGCAGCTTGCCAGGGGACAATCAGCCCCAGCATTTT. Variable domain in full (rest from reference TRBV5-4 and TRBJ1-5): ETGVTQSPTHLIKTRGQQVTLRCSSQSGHNTVSWYQQALGQGPQFIFQYYREEENGRGNFPPRFSGLQFPNYSSELNVNALELDDSALYLCASSLPGDNQPQHFGDGTRLSIL.

This clone was observed a few times. The V call is TRBV4-1, the J call TRBJ2-7; no clear D. Germline V gene lookup returns CDR1 MGHRA and CDR2 YSYEKL. V was pared by 9 bases and J by 4 bases, with 7 bases between. The CDR3 has 10 amino acids. The CDR3 DNA follows: TGCGCCAGACTACCTTACGAGCAGTACTTC. This sequence encodes CARLPYEQYF.

The genes are TRBV4-3 and TRBJ2-1, with D perhaps TRBD1 (5 bases). The ends were cut back, 6 bases at V and 0 bases at J, with 12 bases in the middle. CDR3 length equals 15 residues. Germline V gene sequence: CDR1 LGHNA, CDR2 YSLEER. Written as DNA, the CDR3 is TGCGCCAGCAGTCGGCAGGGAAGCTCCTACAATGAGCAGTTCTTC. Translated: CASSRQGSSYNEQFF.

This clone was seen more than once but under ten times. This sequence joins TRBV19 and TRBJ1-1; no clear D gene. Trimming removed 3 bases at V and 2 bases at J, with 13 bases between. Germline loops: CDR1 LNHDA, CDR2 SQIVND (reference sequence). The CDR3 length is 15 residues. The CDR3 sequence: CASSIDGRRNTEAFF. The CDR3 nucleotides read TGTGCCAGTAGTATCGACGGCAGGAGAAACACTGAAGCTTTCTTT.